Below, 32 T cell receptor beta chains from the same sample are listed, as sequenced in a study of beta chain features in type 1 diabetes. Of the isolated RNA, all was reverse transcribed, and so the sequenced material was expressed TCRB transcripts. Clones were read by immunoSEQ multiplex PCR, and TCRdb kept only the in-frame ones, dropping some. Here the sample spans around 500,000 clones, 10% to 12% being singletons. The material sequenced was naive CD4+ T cells from blood. The receptors stem from a woman in her late teens or twenties in good health.

The V call is TRBV11-1, the J call TRBJ1-1, with D uncertain. The CDR3 extends over 11 amino acids. Trimming left V 3 bases short and J 3 bases short, with 2 bases between. Germline values: CDR1 SGHAT, CDR2 FQDESV (reference sequence). The CDR3 is CASSFDTEAFF. The CDR3, as DNA: TGTGCCAGCAGCTTCGACACTGAAGCTTTCTTT.

The chain employs TRBV7-9 and TRBJ1-2, with 7 bases lining up with TRBD1. J was trimmed by 0 bases and V by 11 bases; bases with no gene match: 6. CDR3 length equals 13 residues. Per germline, CDR1 SEHNR and CDR2 FQNEAQ (reference sequence). CDR3 in amino acids: CAGETGTNYGYTF. In DNA form, the CDR3 reads TGTGCCGGCGAGACAGGGACTAACTATGGCTACACCTTC.

This clone has a handful of counts. In DNA form, the CDR3 reads TGCGCCAGCAGCGCCAGGGAAAGCTCCTACGAGCAGTACTTC. Encoded protein: CASSARESSYEQYF. The chain carries TRBV5-1 and TRBJ2-7, with D perhaps TRBD1 (5 bases). Germline loops: CDR1 SGHRS, CDR2 YFSETQ. This CDR3 spans 14 amino acids. V was cut by 4 bases and J by 0 bases, with 11 bases left in between.

The rearrangement uses TRBV2 and TRBJ1-1; D unresolved. The CDR3 has 14 residues. Trimming took off 6 bases at V and 1 base at J, with 12 bases between the two ends. Looked up from germline, CDR1 is SNHLY and CDR2 is FYNNEI. The CDR3 sequence is CASRGYGGNTEAFF. The DNA of the CDR3 is TGTGCCAGCAGGGGCTATGGAGGGAACACTGAAGCTTTCTTT.

The genes are TRBV18 and TRBJ2-2, with 7 bases matching TRBD2. Per germline, CDR1 KGHSH and CDR2 LQKENI. Trimming cost V 4 bases and J 4 bases; bases outside gene matches: 3. The CDR3 runs 14 residues. Here the CDR3 DNA reads TGTGCCAGCTCACTGACTAGCCTCACCGGGGAGCTGTTTTTT. It is translated as CASSLTSLTGELFF.

V usage is TRBV15 and J usage is TRBJ2-5; D is undetermined. Trimming removed 6 bases at V and 4 bases at J, with 18 bases between. CDR1 and CDR2 from the germline V gene are LNHNV and YYDKDF (reference sequence). This CDR3 spans 15 amino acids. CDR3 region: CATSKGGGRTETQYF. Written as DNA, the CDR3 is TGTGCCACCAGTAAGGGTGGTGGCAGGACAGAGACCCAGTACTTC. The full variable domain, with the rest looked up from reference TRBV15 and TRBJ2-5, is DAMVIQNPRYQVTQFGKPVTLSCSQTLNHNVMYWYQQKSSQAPKLLFHYYDKDFNNEADTPDNFQSRRPNTSFCFLDIRSPGLGDTAMYLCATSKGGGRTETQYFGPGTRLLVL.

This clone was counted only a few times. The chain recombines TRBV4-1 with TRBJ1-5; D remains ambiguous. The CDR3 is made up of 13 amino acids. The V gene lost 0 bases and the J gene lost 6 bases, with 6 bases spanning the gap. Germline V gene lookup returns CDR1 MGHRA and CDR2 YSYEKL. The CDR3, as DNA: TGCGCCAGCAGCCAAGATTTAATTCAGCCCCAGCATTTT. Its protein is CASSQDLIQPQHF.

Only a few counts were recorded for this clone. The J gene is TRBJ1-5, the V gene TRBV15; the D gene is possibly TRBD1 (5 bases). CDR1 and CDR2 (germline): LNHNV, YYDKDF (reference sequence). V lost 0 bases and J lost 7, with 13 bases in between. The CDR3 is 15 amino acids. The CDR3 reads CATSRDGRALQPQHF. In DNA form, the CDR3 reads TGTGCCACCAGCAGAGATGGCAGGGCCTTACAGCCCCAGCATTTT. Looking up the rest from reference TRBV15 and TRBJ1-5 gives the full variable domain: DAMVIQNPRYQVTQFGKPVTLSCSQTLNHNVMYWYQQKSSQAPKLLFHYYDKDFNNEADTPDNFQSRRPNTSFCFLDIRSPGLGDTAMYLCATSRDGRALQPQHFGDGTRLSIL.

The gene calls are TRBV18 and TRBJ1-1; TRBD1 is a possible D gene (5 bases). V was shortened by 3 bases and J by 2 bases, with 10 bases between the two germline ends. CDR1 is KGHSH and CDR2 is LQKENI in the germline V gene. The CDR3 is 14 amino acids. The CDR3 spells CASSPRDGNTEAFF. CDR3 sequence (DNA): TGTGCCAGCTCACCTCGGGACGGAAACACTGAAGCTTTCTTT.

This clone was observed many times. The chain uses TRBV4-3 and TRBJ2-3, with TRBD1 as a possible D gene (6 bases). Germline values: CDR1 LGHNA, CDR2 YSLEER. V lost 4 bases and J 8 bases, leaving 13 bases between the germline ends. This CDR3 has 13 amino acids. The CDR3 DNA follows: TGCGCCAGCAGCCGGGCCAGGGGTAGTACGCAGTATTTT. Translation gives CASSRARGSTQYF.

This clone was found a few times. V usage is TRBV29-1 and J usage is TRBJ2-1, with TRBD2 matching 7 bases. Germline CDR1 is SQVTM and CDR2 is ANQGSEA. Unmatched junction bases numbered 2, after V lost 4 bases and J lost 5 bases. This CDR3 region has 12 residues. CDR3 DNA sequence: TGCAGCGTTGCTCGGGGGGACAATGAGCAGTTCTTC. Amino acids: CSVARGDNEQFF.

This clone came up a few times. The rearrangement uses TRBV30 and TRBJ1-6; D might be TRBD1 (5 bases). This CDR3 has 17 residues. Trimming left V 2 bases short and J 10 bases short, with 24 bases between. The germline V gene has CDR1 GTSNPN and CDR2 SVGIG (reference sequence). The CDR3 region has the DNA TGTGCCTGGAGTCGCCGCCCCAGGGACCCTCAAGGCTCACCCCTCCACTTT. Translated: CAWSRRPRDPQGSPLHF. The full variable domain, completed using reference TRBV30 and TRBJ1-6, is SQTIHQWPATLVQPVGSPLSLECTVEGTSNPNLYWYRQAAGRGLQLLFYSVGIGQISSEVPQNLSASRPQDRQFILSSKKLLLSDSGFYLCAWSRRPRDPQGSPLHFGNGTRLTVT.

This clone was detected a few times. The chain recombines TRBV11-2 with TRBJ2-1; TRBD1 matches at 12 bases. J gave up 7 bases and V 2 bases, and 12 bases lay outside the gene matches. This CDR3 is built from 18 residues. The V gene's germline CDR1 is SGHAT and CDR2 FQNNGV. This CDR3 reads CASSLRRRGQGAGNEQFF. CDR3 nucleotides: TGTGCCAGCAGCTTAAGGCGTCGGGGACAGGGGGCTGGAAATGAGCAGTTCTTC.

This clone appeared a few times. The chain links TRBV9 to TRBJ2-1; possibly TRBD1 or TRBD2 for D (5 bases each). The CDR3 sequence is 13 residues long. V lost 4 bases to trimming and J lost 6 bases, with 11 bases between them. Germline V gene data show CDR1 as SGDLS and CDR2 as YYNGEE. The CDR3 spells CASSPGAGNEQFF. The CDR3 DNA reads TGTGCCAGCAGCCCCGGGGCTGGCAATGAGCAGTTCTTC.

This clone has a handful of counts. The chain links TRBV5-1 to TRBJ2-2, with D perhaps TRBD2 (6 bases). The germline V gene encodes CDR1 SGHRS and CDR2 YFSETQ. The CDR3 covers 16 residues. V lost 4 bases and J lost 1, with 14 bases in between. The CDR3 is CASSLTGTGNTGELFF. In DNA, the CDR3 is TGCGCCAGCAGCCTCACCGGGACTGGGAACACCGGGGAGCTGTTTTTT. The full variable domain, with the rest looked up from reference TRBV5-1 and TRBJ2-2, is KAGVTQTPRYLIKTRGQQVTLSCSPISGHRSVSWYQQTPGQGLQFLFEYFSETQRNKGNFPGRFSGRQFSNSRSEMNVSTLELGDSALYLCASSLTGTGNTGELFFGEGSRLTVL.

This clone turned up a few times. The rearrangement links TRBV29-1 to TRBJ1-1, with D maybe TRBD1 (6 bases). Germline V gene sequence: CDR1 SQVTM, CDR2 ANQGSEA. V lost 7 bases, J lost 1 base, and 13 bases lay in between. The CDR3 consists of 13 residues. CDR3 DNA: TGCAGCGGAAGTTACAGGGCGAACACTGAAGCTTTCTTT. This encodes CSGSYRANTEAFF.

This clone came up a few times. V and J are TRBV7-6 and TRBJ2-7; D is unclear. In germline, CDR1 is SGHVS, CDR2 FNYEAQ. V was shortened by 2 bases and J by 6 bases, with 11 bases between the two germline ends. This CDR3 has 13 residues. The CDR3 spells CASSLWGIPEQYF. The DNA of the CDR3 is TGTGCCAGCAGCTTATGGGGAATTCCCGAGCAGTACTTC.

This clone was counted between two and nine times. The rearrangement joins TRBV7-2 to TRBJ2-7, with unresolved D. Trimming took 3 bases from V and 7 from J, leaving 13 bases between them. The CDR3 spans 13 residues. CDR1 SGHTA and CDR2 FQGNSA come from the germline V gene. The CDR3 coding sequence is TGTGCCAGCAGCTTCCCCAGTCTGGGGGAGCAGTACTTC. Translated: CASSFPSLGEQYF.

The CDR3 sequence: CASTPFPGGIETQYF. CDR3 coding DNA: TGTGCCAGCACCCCCTTCCCAGGGGGCATAGAGACCCAGTACTTC. This chain links TRBV28 with TRBJ2-5; 8 bases align to TRBD1. V trimming: 7 bases; J trimming: 4 bases; junction bases outside the gene matches: 11. The length of the CDR3 is 15 residues. Per germline, CDR1 MDHEN and CDR2 SYDVKM.

The sample holds a few counts of this clone. This chain connects TRBV7-2 to TRBJ2-7; D remains unclear. V lost 4 bases, J lost 2 bases, and 6 bases lay in between. The CDR3 has 12 amino acids. Germline V gene lookup returns CDR1 SGHTA and CDR2 FQGNSA. CDR3 residues: CASSYQTYEQYF. The CDR3 DNA reads as TGTGCCAGCAGCTACCAAACCTACGAGCAGTACTTC.

This clone was counted a few times. The chain combines TRBV29-1 with TRBJ2-7, with 10 bases aligning to TRBD1. Germline V gives CDR1 SQVTM, CDR2 ANQGSEA. Trimming at V came to 6 bases and at J to 6 bases, leaving 11 bases not matched to a gene. This CDR3 contains 14 residues. CDR3: CSVSFGTGAGEQYF. The DNA for the CDR3 is TGCAGCGTGAGCTTCGGGACAGGGGCAGGCGAGCAGTACTTC.

This chain joins TRBV18 and TRBJ2-7; TRBD1 matches at 8 bases. This CDR3 spans 13 amino acids. J lost 3 bases, V lost 6 bases, and 4 bases had no gene match. Germline CDR1 and CDR2: KGHSH and LQKENI. DNA of the CDR3: TGTGCCAGCTCGGATGGACAGGGCTACGAGCAGTACGTC. Its translation: CASSDGQGYEQYV.

The CDR3 spells CASSPVRTSGGADTQYF. CDR3 DNA: TGTGCCAGCTCACCGGTGCGGACTAGCGGGGGGGCAGATACGCAGTATTTT. V usage is TRBV18 and J usage is TRBJ2-3, with TRBD2 matching 15 bases. Trimming took 3 bases from V and 4 from J; bases not matched to a gene: 5. Looked up from germline, CDR1 is KGHSH and CDR2 is LQKENI. This CDR3 is 17 amino acids long. Full variable domain (outside the CDR3, taken from reference TRBV18 and TRBJ2-3): NAGVMQNPRHLVRRRGQEARLRCSPMKGHSHVYWYRQLPEEGLKFMVYLQKENIIDESGMPKERFSAEFPKEGPSILRIQQVVRGDSAAYFCASSPVRTSGGADTQYFGPGTRLTVL.

This chain joins TRBV6-5 and TRBJ2-4, with 7 positions matching TRBD1. The V segment lost 2 bases and the J segment 8 bases; nucleotides outside the gene matches: 3. This CDR3 is built from 13 residues. Germline V CDR1 and CDR2: MNHEY, SVGAGI. The CDR3: CASSYDRVDIQYF. The CDR3 nucleotides are TGTGCCAGCAGTTACGACAGGGTGGACATTCAGTACTTC.

J is TRBJ2-1 and V is TRBV7-3, with 7 bases aligning to TRBD1. V lost 5 bases and J lost 2; bases outside the gene matches: 6. CDR1 and CDR2 from the germline V gene are SGHTA and FQGTGA. CDR3 length: 15 amino acids. In DNA form, the CDR3 reads TGTGCCAGCAGCCAACAGGGGCGCCCCTACAATGAGCAGTTCTTC. This translates into CASSQQGRPYNEQFF.

J is TRBJ2-3 and V is TRBV7-3, with D perhaps TRBD1 (5 bases). CDR1 and CDR2 from the germline V gene are SGHTA and FQGTGA. The CDR3 runs 12 residues. The ends were cut back, 4 bases at V and 11 bases at J, with 13 bases in the middle. CDR3 in amino acids: CASSYPREKQYF. CDR3 DNA: TGTGCCAGCAGCTACCCCAGGGAAAAGCAGTATTTT.

The chain carries TRBV30 and TRBJ2-1; 7 bases match TRBD2. Germline V CDR1 and CDR2: GTSNPN, SVGIG (reference sequence). The V and J ends lost 0 bases and 3 bases, in that order; junction bases with no gene match: 5. CDR3 length: 15 residues. The CDR3: CAWSVLAGVYNEQFF. CDR3 nucleotide sequence: TGTGCCTGGAGTGTACTCGCGGGAGTCTACAATGAGCAGTTCTTC.

In this sample, this clone turned up a few times. V and J are TRBV4-1 and TRBJ1-1; 9 nucleotides match TRBD1. Germline CDR1 and CDR2: MGHRA and YSYEKL. Losses at the gene ends were 0 bases for V and 2 bases for J; bases not matched to a gene: 4. The CDR3 has 16 residues. Here the CDR3 DNA reads TGCGCCAGCAGCCAAGATAGGGACAGGGTCAACACTGAAGCTTTCTTT. This encodes CASSQDRDRVNTEAFF.

This clone was observed a handful of times. The chain carries TRBV2 and TRBJ2-7; TRBD2 agrees at 8 bases. CDR1 and CDR2 from the germline V gene are SNHLY and FYNNEI. J lost 5 bases, V lost 6 bases, and 12 bases had no gene match. The CDR3 has 15 residues. This CDR3 reads CASRKEAGVGNEQYF. The CDR3 DNA reads TGTGCCAGCAGGAAAGAAGCGGGAGTCGGGAACGAGCAGTACTTC.

This clone turned up a few times. This chain links TRBV2 with TRBJ2-1; D possibly corresponds to TRBD2 (5 bases). Germline assignment: CDR1 SNHLY and CDR2 FYNNEI. The CDR3 is 15 amino acids. V was cut by 5 bases and J by 6 bases, with 17 bases left in between. The CDR3 DNA reads as TGTGCCAGCAGTTTGGACTCACAAGGGCTCAATGAGCAGTTCTTC. This encodes CASSLDSQGLNEQFF.

This clone was counted a few times. The CDR3 reads CASSGDRGQTYEQYV. CDR3 bases: TGTGCCAGCAGCGGGGACAGGGGACAAACCTACGAGCAGTACGTC. The chain recombines TRBV7-9 with TRBJ2-7; TRBD1 matches 10 bases. Unmatched junction bases numbered 6, after V lost 5 bases and J lost 2 bases. The CDR3 totals 15 residues. CDR1 is SEHNR, CDR2 FQNEAQ, per germline (reference sequence).

There are a few counts of this clone. This specimen includes other DNA sequences encoding the same CDR3. This sequence joins TRBV7-2 and TRBJ2-5; D gene uncertain. CDR3 length equals 12 residues. Trimming shortened V by 5 bases and J by 5 bases, and 9 bases separated the two germline ends. The germline gives CDR1 SGHTA, CDR2 FQGNSA. The CDR3 DNA sequence: TGTGCCAGCAGCCCTCTTTCGGAGACCCAGTACTTC. It codes for CASSPLSETQYF.